This entry concerns a single T cell receptor (beta chain). The record originates from a study of beta chain features in type 1 diabetes. Expressed TCRB transcripts were sequenced after all isolated RNA was converted to cDNA. Clones were read by immunoSEQ multiplex PCR, and TCRdb kept only the in-frame ones, dropping some. The data hold almost 350,000 clones, with 8% observed a single time. About 116 mL of blood, on average, came from one heparinised draw per donor. There are 13 residues in the CDR3. Trimming cost V 5 bases and J 3 bases, with 10 bases left between them. CDR1 and CDR2 from the germline V gene are LNHDA and SQIVND (reference sequence).

The sample was central memory CD4+ T cells from blood. The source of this sequence is a woman aged 18-30 years in good health. J is TRBJ1-1 and V is TRBV19; D may be TRBD1 (6 bases). DNA for the CDR3: TGTGCCAGTAGTCGGGGGCTCCACACTGAAGCTTTCTTT. It translates to CASSRGLHTEAFF.